This is a list of T cell receptor beta chains from one sample in a study of blood T cell repertoires in COVID-19. Repertoires were generated with immunoSEQ multiplex PCR, while TCRdb's copy carries only in-frame clones and drops some. The sample contains more than 150,000 clones, approximately 86% of which appear only once. The sequencing sample was made of peripheral blood. These receptors all come from a man between 18 and 29 years old with acute or convalescent COVID-19. Each CDR3 is given with its conserved first and last residue. The order of the fields is D gene, J gene, V gene, clone size, CDR3 protein, CDR3 DNA. The D gene is left open where the match is weak. Only some rows state a clone size, as once, few, many or a class for expanded clones.

D: TRBD1; J: TRBJ2-5; V: TRBV4-1; size: -; CDR3: CASSQETRGLETQYF; DNA: TGCGCCAGCAGCCAAGAAACAAGGGGGCTAGAGACCCAGTACTTC
D: TRBD1; J: TRBJ1-2; V: TRBV5-5; size: -; CDR3: CASRTGGEVGYGYTF; DNA: TGTGCCAGCAGGACAGGGGGCGAGGTTGGCTATGGCTACACCTTC
D: -; J: TRBJ1-2; V: TRBV20-1; size: -; CDR3: CSARGWGGYTF; DNA: TGCAGTGCTAGGGGCTGGGGCGGCTACACCTTC
D: -; J: TRBJ2-1; V: TRBV7-3; size: -; CDR3: CASSSTLGNSYNEQFF; DNA: TGTGCCAGCAGCTCCACACTAGGTAACTCCTACAATGAGCAGTTCTTC
D: -; J: TRBJ2-6; V: TRBV5-6; size: -; CDR3: CASSLLAGESGANVLTF; DNA: TGTGCCAGCAGCTTGCTCGCAGGCGAATCTGGGGCCAACGTCCTGACTTTC
D: TRBD1; J: TRBJ1-1; V: TRBV6-5; size: -; CDR3: CAICRLGQGNTEAFF; DNA: TGTGCCATTTGCCGTTTAGGACAGGGGAACACTGAAGCTTTCTTT
D: -; J: TRBJ1-3; V: TRBV5-1; size: -; CDR3: CASSSSWSSGNTIYF; DNA: TGCGCCAGCAGCTCTAGCTGGTCCTCTGGAAACACCATATATTTT
D: TRBD2; J: TRBJ2-2; V: TRBV7-3; size: -; CDR3: CASSLASGTGELFF; DNA: TGTGCCAGCAGCTTGGCTAGCGGTACCGGGGAGCTGTTTTTT
D: -; J: TRBJ1-4; V: TRBV3-1/TRBV3-2; size: -; CDR3: CASTGGMEEKLFF; DNA: TGTGCCAGCACCGGGGGTATGGAGGAAAAACTGTTTTTT
D: TRBD1; J: TRBJ1-5; V: TRBV28; size: -; CDR3: CASRRGGQANQPQHF; DNA: TGTGCCAGCAGACGGGGAGGACAGGCTAATCAGCCCCAGCATTTT
D: TRBD2; J: TRBJ2-5; V: TRBV24-1; size: -; CDR3: CATSDLSGTSRETQYF; DNA: TGTGCCACCAGTGATTTATCTGGGACTAGCCGAGAGACCCAGTACTTC
D: -; J: TRBJ1-2; V: TRBV6-5; size: -; CDR3: CASSYRDNDGYTF; DNA: TGTGCCAGCAGTTACCGGGACAACGATGGCTACACCTTC
D: -; J: TRBJ1-2; V: TRBV25-1; size: -; CDR3: CASRDSSYGYTF; DNA: TGTGCCAGCAGGGACAGCAGCTATGGCTACACCTTC
D: TRBD1; J: TRBJ1-1; V: TRBV4-1; size: -; CDR3: CASSHEGAGGTEAFF; DNA: TGCGCCAGCAGCCACGAGGGGGCAGGGGGTACTGAAGCTTTCTTT
D: -; J: TRBJ2-3; V: TRBV5-1; size: once; CDR3: CASSGGQSDTQYF; DNA: TGCGCCAGCAGCGGAGGACAGTCAGATACGCAGTATTTT
D: -; J: TRBJ2-7; V: TRBV3-1/TRBV3-2; size: -; CDR3: CASSQTRYEQYF; DNA: TGTGCCAGCAGCCAAACCAGGTACGAGCAGTACTTC
D: TRBD2; J: TRBJ2-2; V: TRBV14; size: -; CDR3: CASSQDLAGAITGELFF; DNA: TGTGCCAGCAGCCAAGATCTAGCGGGGGCCATCACCGGGGAGCTGTTTTTT
D: -; J: TRBJ1-5; V: TRBV30; size: -; CDR3: CAWSSETGQPQHF; DNA: TGTGCCTGGAGTTCGGAAACGGGTCAGCCCCAGCATTTT
D: -; J: TRBJ1-5; V: TRBV20-1; size: -; CDR3: CSASFGGGLSNQPQHF; DNA: TGCAGTGCTAGTTTTGGCGGGGGATTGAGCAATCAGCCCCAGCATTTT
D: -; J: TRBJ1-4; V: TRBV9; size: once; CDR3: CASSSELNEKLFF; DNA: TGTGCCAGCAGCTCAGAACTAAATGAAAAACTGTTTTTT
D: TRBD2; J: TRBJ2-5; V: TRBV10-1; size: -; CDR3: CASSESLAAQETQYF; DNA: TGCGCCAGCAGTGAGTCCCTAGCGGCGCAAGAGACCCAGTACTTC
D: -; J: TRBJ1-2; V: TRBV7-9; size: -; CDR3: CASGGENYGYTF; DNA: TGTGCCAGCGGGGGGGAGAACTATGGCTACACCTTC
D: -; J: TRBJ1-5; V: TRBV18; size: -; CDR3: CASSRGVDNQPQHF; DNA: TGTGCCAGCAGTCGAGGAGTTGACAATCAGCCCCAGCATTTT
D: -; J: TRBJ1-1; V: TRBV7-2; size: -; CDR3: CASSSQGNTEAFF; DNA: TGTGCCAGCAGCTCCCAGGGGAACACTGAAGCTTTCTTT
D: TRBD2; J: TRBJ2-1; V: TRBV7-2; size: -; CDR3: CASLSGEIYYNEQFF; DNA: TGTGCCAGCCTTAGCGGGGAGATATATTACAATGAGCAGTTCTTC
D: TRBD1; J: TRBJ2-7; V: TRBV4-1; size: -; CDR3: CASSQRTGDYEQYF; DNA: TGCGCCAGCAGCCAACGGACAGGGGACTACGAGCAGTACTTC
D: -; J: TRBJ2-1; V: TRBV10-3; size: -; CDR3: CAISVGVSSYNEQFF; DNA: TGTGCCATCAGCGTCGGGGTTAGCTCCTACAATGAGCAGTTCTTC
D: TRBD1; J: TRBJ1-6; V: TRBV28; size: -; CDR3: CASSDRGDSPLHF; DNA: TGTGCCAGCTCAGACAGGGGTGATTCACCCCTCCACTTT
D: TRBD1; J: TRBJ2-1; V: TRBV19; size: -; CDR3: CASSIDWTGGGNEQFF; DNA: TGTGCCAGTAGTATAGATTGGACAGGGGGTGGAAATGAGCAGTTCTTC
D: -; J: TRBJ1-1; V: TRBV4-1; size: -; CDR3: CASSHLQGNTEAFF; DNA: TGCGCCAGCAGCCACCTACAGGGGAACACTGAAGCTTTCTTT
D: -; J: TRBJ2-5; V: TRBV10-2; size: -; CDR3: CASSEGTGETQYF; DNA: TGCGCCAGCAGTGAAGGCACGGGGGAGACCCAGTACTTC
D: -; J: TRBJ2-7; V: TRBV12-5; size: -; CDR3: CASGPGLFYEQYF; DNA: TGTGCTAGTGGCCCGGGACTCTTCTACGAGCAGTACTTC
D: TRBD1; J: TRBJ1-2; V: TRBV30; size: -; CDR3: CAWSYRGRYGYTF; DNA: TGTGCCTGGAGTTACAGGGGAAGGTATGGCTACACCTTC
D: -; J: TRBJ1-2; V: TRBV5-8; size: -; CDR3: CASSLLGAYGYTF; DNA: TGTGCCAGCAGCTTGTTAGGGGCCTATGGCTACACCTTC
D: -; J: TRBJ2-5; V: TRBV9; size: once; CDR3: CASSVALGSETQYF; DNA: TGTGCCAGCAGCGTAGCGCTAGGGAGTGAGACCCAGTACTTC
D: TRBD1; J: TRBJ1-1; V: TRBV6-9; size: -; CDR3: CASSYTGVTEAFF; DNA: TGTGCCAGCAGTTACACAGGGGTGACTGAAGCTTTCTTT
D: TRBD2; J: TRBJ2-2; V: TRBV7-7; size: -; CDR3: CASSLVTSGGPTNTGELFF; DNA: TGTGCCAGCAGCTTAGTGACTAGCGGGGGCCCAACGAACACCGGGGAGCTGTTTTTT
D: TRBD1; J: TRBJ1-2; V: TRBV6-5; size: -; CDR3: CASSYDQGGGGYTF; DNA: TGTGCCAGCAGTTATGACCAGGGGGGAGGAGGCTACACCTTC
D: -; J: TRBJ1-4; V: TRBV4-1; size: -; CDR3: CASSQSRDLGEKLFF; DNA: TGCGCCAGCAGCCAAAGCAGGGATCTGGGGGAAAAACTGTTTTTT
D: -; J: TRBJ1-2; V: TRBV11-1; size: -; CDR3: CASSLRGNHYGYTF; DNA: TGTGCCAGCAGCTTACGGGGGAACCACTATGGCTACACCTTC
D: -; J: TRBJ2-2; V: TRBV5-1; size: -; CDR3: CASSLGRPTPNTGELFF; DNA: TGCGCCAGCAGCTTGGGCCGCCCGACACCGAACACCGGGGAGCTGTTTTTT
D: -; J: TRBJ1-5; V: TRBV25-1; size: -; CDR3: CASSGQEHNQPQHF; DNA: TGTGCCAGCAGTGGCCAAGAGCACAATCAGCCCCAGCATTTT
D: TRBD1; J: TRBJ1-6; V: TRBV2; size: -; CDR3: CASNPGQGIKNSPLHF; DNA: TGTGCCAGCAACCCGGGACAGGGGATTAAAAATTCACCCCTCCACTTT
D: -; J: TRBJ1-6; V: TRBV27; size: once; CDR3: CASSFPGYSPLHF; DNA: TGTGCCAGCAGTTTCCCAGGTTACTCACCCCTCCACTTT
D: -; J: TRBJ1-4; V: TRBV19; size: -; CDR3: CASSIAGALNEKLFF; DNA: TGTGCCAGTAGTATAGCAGGGGCCCTTAATGAAAAACTGTTTTTT
D: -; J: TRBJ1-1; V: TRBV5-1; size: -; CDR3: CASSLGQRNEAFF; DNA: TGCGCCAGCAGCTTAGGACAGCGAAATGAAGCTTTCTTT
D: -; J: TRBJ1-1; V: TRBV3-1/TRBV3-2; size: -; CDR3: CASSQELTNTEAFF; DNA: TGTGCCAGCAGCCAAGAGTTAACTAACACTGAAGCTTTCTTT
D: TRBD1; J: TRBJ2-3; V: TRBV29-1; size: -; CDR3: CSALNWDRGLYTDTQYF; DNA: TGCAGCGCCTTAAATTGGGACAGGGGGCTTTACACAGATACGCAGTATTTT
D: TRBD2; J: TRBJ2-3; V: TRBV15; size: -; CDR3: CATSRYSGGAADTQYF; DNA: TGTGCCACCAGCAGATATAGCGGGGGGGCGGCAGATACGCAGTATTTT
D: TRBD1; J: TRBJ1-2; V: TRBV5-8; size: -; CDR3: CASSYGTGPSRGYTF; DNA: TGTGCCAGCAGCTATGGGACAGGACCATCAAGGGGCTACACCTTC
D: TRBD1; J: TRBJ2-1; V: TRBV6-5; size: -; CDR3: CASSSTGNPNNEQFF; DNA: TGTGCCAGCAGTTCGACAGGGAACCCAAACAATGAGCAGTTCTTC
D: -; J: TRBJ1-1; V: TRBV14; size: -; CDR3: CASSQDGSETYWDTEAFF; DNA: TGTGCCAGCAGCCAAGATGGTAGTGAGACATATTGGGACACTGAAGCTTTCTTT
D: TRBD1; J: TRBJ2-1; V: TRBV7-2; size: once; CDR3: CASSLGDRLLRDNEQFF; DNA: TGTGCCAGCAGCTTAGGGGACAGGTTGTTAAGGGACAATGAGCAGTTCTTC
D: -; J: TRBJ1-2; V: TRBV2; size: -; CDR3: CASTSRQSYGYTF; DNA: TGTGCCAGCACATCCAGACAATCCTATGGCTACACCTTC
D: TRBD1; J: TRBJ1-2; V: TRBV5-4; size: -; CDR3: CASRPQGADGYTF; DNA: TGTGCCAGCAGACCACAGGGGGCCGATGGCTACACCTTC
D: TRBD2; J: TRBJ2-1; V: TRBV11-3; size: -; CDR3: CASSSGTSGVNYNEQFF; DNA: TGTGCCAGCAGCTCTGGGACTAGCGGGGTCAATTACAATGAGCAGTTCTTC
D: TRBD1; J: TRBJ1-1; V: TRBV3-1/TRBV3-2; size: -; CDR3: CASSQRTGRAPEAFF; DNA: TGTGCCAGCAGCCAAAGGACAGGGCGGGCCCCTGAAGCTTTCTTT
D: TRBD2; J: TRBJ2-1; V: TRBV20-1; size: -; CDR3: CSASSSGRYNEQFF; DNA: TGCAGTGCTAGTTCTAGCGGCCGATACAATGAGCAGTTCTTC